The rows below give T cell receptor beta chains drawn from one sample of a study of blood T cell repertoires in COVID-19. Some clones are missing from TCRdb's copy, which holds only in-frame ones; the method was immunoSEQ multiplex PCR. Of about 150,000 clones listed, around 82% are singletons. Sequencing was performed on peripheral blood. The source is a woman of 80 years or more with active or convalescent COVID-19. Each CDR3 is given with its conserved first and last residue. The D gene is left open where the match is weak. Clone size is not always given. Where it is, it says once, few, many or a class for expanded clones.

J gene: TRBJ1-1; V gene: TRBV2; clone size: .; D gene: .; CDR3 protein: CASSEAGAGAFF; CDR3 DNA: TGTGCCAGCAGTGAAGCGGGGGCAGGAGCTTTCTTT
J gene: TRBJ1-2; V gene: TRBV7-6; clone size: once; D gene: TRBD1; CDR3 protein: CASALTGTEPYGYTF; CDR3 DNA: TGTGCCAGCGCTCTCACCGGGACAGAACCTTATGGCTACACCTTC
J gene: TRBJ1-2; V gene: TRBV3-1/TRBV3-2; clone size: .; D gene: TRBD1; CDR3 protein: CASSQDSPTGANYGYTF; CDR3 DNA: TGTGCCAGCAGCCAAGACTCCCCGACAGGGGCGAACTATGGCTACACCTTC
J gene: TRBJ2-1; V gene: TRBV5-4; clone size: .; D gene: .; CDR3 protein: CASSLPGSYNEQFF; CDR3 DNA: TGTGCCAGCAGCTTGCCAGGCTCCTACAATGAGCAGTTCTTC
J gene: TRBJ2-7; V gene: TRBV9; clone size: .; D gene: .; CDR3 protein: CASSTQDTSYEQYF; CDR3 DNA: TGTGCCAGCAGCACACAAGACACGTCCTACGAGCAGTACTTC
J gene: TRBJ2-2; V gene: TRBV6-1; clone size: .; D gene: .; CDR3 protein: CASSEIRGAGELFF; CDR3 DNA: TGTGCCAGCAGTGAAATTAGAGGAGCCGGGGAGCTGTTTTTT
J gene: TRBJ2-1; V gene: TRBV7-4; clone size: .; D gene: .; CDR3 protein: CASSFLGGGYNEQFF; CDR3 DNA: TGTGCCAGCAGCTTTTTAGGGGGTGGTTACAATGAGCAGTTCTTC
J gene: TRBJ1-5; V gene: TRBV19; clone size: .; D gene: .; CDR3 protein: CASSRSRNQPQHF; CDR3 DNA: TGTGCCAGTAGTCGGAGCAGAAATCAGCCCCAGCATTTT
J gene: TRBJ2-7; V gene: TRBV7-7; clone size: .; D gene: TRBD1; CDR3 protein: CASSLGPGQSYEQYF; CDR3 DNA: TGTGCCAGCAGCTTAGGCCCGGGACAGAGCTACGAGCAGTACTTC
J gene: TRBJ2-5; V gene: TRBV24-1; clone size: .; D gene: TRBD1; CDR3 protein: CATSDPRSRGETQYF; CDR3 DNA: TGTGCCACCAGTGACCCCCGGAGCAGGGGGGAGACCCAGTACTTC
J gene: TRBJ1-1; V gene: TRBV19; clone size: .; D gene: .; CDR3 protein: CASSSTTSEAFF; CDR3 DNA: TGTGCCAGTAGTTCGACAACCTCTGAAGCTTTCTTT
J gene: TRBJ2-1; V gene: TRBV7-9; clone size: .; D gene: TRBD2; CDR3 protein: CASSLVGRAPYEQFF; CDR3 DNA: TGTGCCAGCAGCTTAGTCGGGAGGGCCCCCTATGAGCAGTTCTTC
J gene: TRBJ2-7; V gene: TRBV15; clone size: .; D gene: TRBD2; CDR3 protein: CATSRDLASGSREQYF; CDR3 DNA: TGTGCCACCAGCAGAGATCTTGCTAGCGGGAGTCGCGAGCAGTACTTC
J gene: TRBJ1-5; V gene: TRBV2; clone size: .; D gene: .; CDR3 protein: CASSGDRPGVGQPQHF; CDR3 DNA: TGTGCCAGCAGCGGAGACCGTCCAGGGGTGGGCCAGCCCCAGCATTTT
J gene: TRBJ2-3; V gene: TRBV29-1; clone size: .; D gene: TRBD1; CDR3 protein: CSVRTGGFGDTQYF; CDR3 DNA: TGCAGCGTGAGGACAGGGGGCTTTGGAGATACGCAGTATTTT
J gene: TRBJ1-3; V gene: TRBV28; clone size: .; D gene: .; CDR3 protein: CASSPLGTRRNTIYF; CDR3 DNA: TGTGCCAGCAGCCCGCTCGGGACTCGGAGAAACACCATATATTTT